This paragraph covers one T cell receptor (beta chain) sequence. The sample is drawn from a study of blood T cell repertoires in COVID-19. This CDR3 has 14 residues. V gave up 1 base and J gave up 3 bases, with 7 bases separating them. Germline V gene data show CDR1 as SEHNR and CDR2 as FQNEAQ (reference sequence). The assay was immunoSEQ multiplex PCR, and TCRdb's table has in-frame clones only and misses some. The profile shows 90,000 to 120,000 clones, 80% to 90% of them singletons. The sample comprised peripheral blood. J is TRBJ2-4 and V is TRBV7-9; D uncertain. The sequence derives from a woman older than 75 with acute or convalescent COVID-19. CDR3 nucleotides: TGTGCCAGCAGCTTAGGTAGCAACAAAAACATTCAGTACTTC. Protein product: CASSLGSNKNIQYF. The entire variable domain, with the rest obtained from reference TRBV7-9 and TRBJ2-4, is as follows: DTGVSQNPRHKITKRGQNVTFRCDPISEHNRLYWYRQTLGQGPEFLTYFQNEAQLEKSRLLSDRFSAERPKGSFSTLEIQRTEQGDSAMYLCASSLGSNKNIQYFGAGTRLSVL.